This TCR beta chain was sequenced for a study of PD-L1 blockade in urothelial cancer. Study overall: Prior chemotherapy in patients spanned 0 to 3 regimens.

A note on this clone: As yet, its antigen is unknown.

Findings of the study overall: At 3 weeks on treatment, tumor-associated clones expanded more with durable benefit.

Germline V gene data show CDR1 as SGHVS and CDR2 as FNYEAQ. This CDR3 is 14 amino acids long. V lost 5 bases, J lost 4 bases, and 11 bases lay in between. Data came from immunoSEQ multiplex PCR; TCRdb stores just in-frame clones and leaves some out. In the table there are tens of thousands of clones, 87% of which are singletons. The clonotype was recovered from a man between 60 and 75 years old with urothelial cancer. V gene TRBV7-6 combines with J gene TRBJ1-4, with no clear D. The sample consisted of PBMCs, taken around atezolizumab (anti-PD-L1) treatment. In nucleotides, the CDR3 is TGTGCCAGCAGCCAGAGGGATGGTAATGAAAAACTGTTTTTT. This encodes CASSQRDGNEKLFF.